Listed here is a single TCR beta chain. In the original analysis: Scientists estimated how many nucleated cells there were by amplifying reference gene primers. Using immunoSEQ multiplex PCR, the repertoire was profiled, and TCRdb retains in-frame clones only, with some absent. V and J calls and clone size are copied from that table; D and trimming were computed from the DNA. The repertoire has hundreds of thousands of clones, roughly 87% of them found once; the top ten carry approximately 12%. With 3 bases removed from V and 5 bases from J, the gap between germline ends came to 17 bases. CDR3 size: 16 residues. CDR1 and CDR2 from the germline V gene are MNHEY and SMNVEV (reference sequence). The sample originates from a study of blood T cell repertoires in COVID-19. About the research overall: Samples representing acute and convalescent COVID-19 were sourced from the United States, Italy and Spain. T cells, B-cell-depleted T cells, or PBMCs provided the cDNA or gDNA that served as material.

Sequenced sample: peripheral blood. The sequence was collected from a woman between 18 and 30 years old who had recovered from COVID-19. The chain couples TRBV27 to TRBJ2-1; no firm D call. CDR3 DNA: TGTGCCAGCAGTTTCCTCTTTGGTGCACTCAACAATGAGCAGTTCTTC. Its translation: CASSFLFGALNNEQFF.